The 13 T cell receptor beta chains listed next were all sequenced from one sample in a study of blood T cells in healthy people across ages. A second PCR of roughly 7 to 11 cycles used a sample-barcoded 5' primer and a J-beta primer mix. TCRdb reanalysed the 5' RACE reads using MiXCR and keeps one entry per CDR3 protein. The sample yields hundreds of thousands of distinct CDR3 sequences, 20% to 25% seen once. The same sample was also studied in work on T cells of mothers and their children.

Sequences were obtained from blood. The receptor source for this set is a boy aged 5-17 years in good health.

The chain has TRBV6-1 and TRBJ2-5, with TRBD1 identical over 8 bases. The CDR3 sequence is 20 residues long. The germline V gene has CDR1 MNHNS and CDR2 SASEGT. Germline trimming cut 6 bases from V and 2 bases from J; bases unmatched to any gene: 23. In DNA, the CDR3 is TGTGCCAGCAGCCCTCAGTTCGGACAGGGACGCGCTTTTTTTCAAGAGACCCAGTACTTC. As protein: CASSPQFGQGRAFFQETQYF.

The V gene is TRBV19, the J gene TRBJ2-5; 9 nucleotides line up with TRBD1. Matching the DNA end better, TRBJ2-7 makes the J call doubtful. The germline gives CDR1 LNHDA, CDR2 SQIVND (reference sequence). This CDR3 comprises 15 residues. The CDR3 reads CASSRDRDSAYEQYF. The DNA of the CDR3 is TGTGCCAGTAGTCGGGACAGGGATTCAGCCTACGAGCAGTACTTC.

The rearrangement uses TRBV6-1 and TRBJ2-5, with D perhaps matching TRBD1 (6 bases). The CDR3 runs to 15 residues. CDR1 and CDR2 from the germline V gene are MNHNS and SASEGT. Deletions cut 4 bases from V and 5 bases from J, with 17 bases between. For the CDR3, the DNA is TGTGCCAGCAGTGGTACAGGGAAGCTCTTGGAGACCCAGTACTTC. As protein: CASSGTGKLLETQYF.

The chain has TRBV15 and TRBJ2-1; D is ambiguous. Trimming removed 4 bases at V and 5 bases at J, with 3 bases between. Per the germline V gene, CDR1 is LNHNV and CDR2 is YYDKDF (reference sequence). This CDR3 is 11 amino acids long. In DNA form, the CDR3 reads TGTGCCACCAGCATGGACAATGAGCAGTTCTTC. This encodes CATSMDNEQFF.

This clonotype was seen only a few times. At one boundary the junction diverges from the germline segment, which might be a read error. The V gene is TRBV7-9, the J gene TRBJ2-1, with 10 bases that match TRBD2. The CDR3 spans 16 residues. Germline V gives CDR1 SEHNR, CDR2 FQNEAQ (reference sequence). CDR3 in DNA: TGCGCCAGCAGCTATTCCCCTAGCGGGAGTCTCTATGAGCAGTTCTTC. Translated: CASSYSPSGSLYEQFF.

This clonotype has just a few counts. V and J are TRBV7-3 and TRBJ2-5, with D perhaps given as TRBD1 or TRBD2 (5 bases each). The J call may be faulty, since TRBJ2-1 better matches the DNA end. The CDR3 extends over 11 amino acids. The germline CDR1 and CDR2 sequences are SGHTA and FQGTGA. CDR3: CASSTGTIQFF. CDR3 sequence (DNA): TGTGCCAGCAGCACCGGGACCATACAGTTCTTC.

This chain connects TRBV6-4 to TRBJ2-5; D may be TRBD1 or TRBD2 (5 bases each). The germline V gene has CDR1 MRHNA and CDR2 SNTAGT. CDR3 size: 15 residues. Trimming took off 2 bases at V and 2 bases at J, with 12 bases between the two ends. The CDR3 here is CASSDGDGRQETQYF. For the CDR3, the DNA is TGTGCCAGCAGTGACGGGGACGGTAGACAAGAGACCCAGTACTTC.

This clonotype was observed a few times. The chain carries TRBV6-2 or TRBV6-3 and TRBJ1-2, with D possibly TRBD1 on 6 matching bases. The ends were cut back, 4 bases at V and 8 bases at J, with 17 bases in the middle. Germline values: CDR1 MNHEY, CDR2 SVGEGT. The CDR3 runs 14 residues. The CDR3 nucleotides read TGTGCCAGCAGTTTGTCGCTAGGGGGAGGAGGCTACACCTTC. Translating it yields CASSLSLGGGGYTF.

This rearrangement joins TRBV4-1 to TRBJ1-5; no clear D gene. Germline lookup yields CDR1 MGHRA and CDR2 YSYEKL. The V end was cut by 0 bases, the J end by 6 bases, with 12 bases between. The CDR3 loop spans 15 amino acids. The CDR3 DNA sequence: TGCGCCAGCAGCCAAGATCCCCCGGCTAGTCAGCCCCAGCATTTT. As protein: CASSQDPPASQPQHF.

This sequence joins TRBV28 and TRBJ1-1; 10 bases are shared with TRBD1. This CDR3 region has 16 residues. In germline, CDR1 is MDHEN, CDR2 SYDVKM. V gave up 9 bases and J gave up 5 bases; unmatched junction bases: 15. CDR3 bases: TGTGCCAGTAGACAGGGGGCTCGCGTATCTCGTACTGAAGCTTTCTTT. It is translated as CASRQGARVSRTEAFF.

This clonotype was seen more than once but under ten times. This chain joins TRBV6-2 or TRBV6-3 and TRBJ2-5; a weak D match, TRBD1 (5 bases). The last part of the DNA fits TRBJ2-1 better; the J call may be wrong. From germline, CDR1 is MNHEY and CDR2 SVGEGT. The CDR3 runs to 12 residues. CDR3 DNA sequence: TGTGCCAGCAGCCAAGGGGTCCCTGAGCAGTTCTTC. This encodes CASSQGVPEQFF.

The chain carries TRBV6-1 and TRBJ1-1; D not certain. The CDR3 is 12 amino acids. Trimming shortened V by 7 bases and J by 2 bases, and 8 bases separated the two germline ends. Germline V gives CDR1 MNHNS, CDR2 SASEGT. The CDR3 sequence: CASNGENTEAFF. The CDR3 DNA reads TGTGCCAGCAACGGGGAAAACACTGAAGCTTTCTTT.

The sample holds a few counts of this clonotype. The rearrangement uses TRBV6-5 and TRBJ2-2; tentatively, D is TRBD2 (5 bases). The CDR3 covers 15 residues. The germline V and J ends were trimmed by 0 bases and 4 bases, with 9 bases remaining between them. CDR1 MNHEY and CDR2 SVGAGI come from the germline V gene. CDR3 loop: CASSYSRAGTGELFF. CDR3 in DNA: TGTGCCAGCAGTTACTCAAGGGCGGGCACCGGGGAGCTGTTTTTT.